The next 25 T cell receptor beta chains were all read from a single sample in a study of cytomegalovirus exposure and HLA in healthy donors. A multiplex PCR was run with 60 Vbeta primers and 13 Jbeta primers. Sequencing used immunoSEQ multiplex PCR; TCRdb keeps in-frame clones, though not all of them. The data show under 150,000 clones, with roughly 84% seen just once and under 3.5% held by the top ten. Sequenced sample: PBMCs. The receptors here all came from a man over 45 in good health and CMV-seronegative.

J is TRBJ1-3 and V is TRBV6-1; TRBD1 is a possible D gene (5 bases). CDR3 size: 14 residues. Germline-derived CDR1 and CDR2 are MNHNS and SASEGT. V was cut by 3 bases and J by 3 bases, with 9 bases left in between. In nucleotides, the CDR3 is TGTGCCAGCAGTGATCGGGGGGGTGGAAACACCATATATTTT. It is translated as CASSDRGGGNTIYF.

The CDR3 here is CASSFIVGGLFNQPQHF. Here the CDR3 DNA reads TGTGCCAGCAGTTTTATTGTCGGGGGGCTTTTCAATCAGCCCCAGCATTTT. The V call is TRBV27, the J call TRBJ1-5; possibly TRBD1 for D (6 bases). CDR3 size: 17 residues. Germline-derived CDR1 and CDR2 are MNHEY and SMNVEV (reference sequence). With 3 bases removed from V and 3 bases from J, the gap between germline ends came to 18 bases.

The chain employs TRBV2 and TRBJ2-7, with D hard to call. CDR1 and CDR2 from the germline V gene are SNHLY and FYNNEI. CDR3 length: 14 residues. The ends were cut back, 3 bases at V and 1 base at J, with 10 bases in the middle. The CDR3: CASSDVAVSYEQYF. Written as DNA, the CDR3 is TGTGCCAGCAGTGATGTGGCAGTATCCTACGAGCAGTACTTC.

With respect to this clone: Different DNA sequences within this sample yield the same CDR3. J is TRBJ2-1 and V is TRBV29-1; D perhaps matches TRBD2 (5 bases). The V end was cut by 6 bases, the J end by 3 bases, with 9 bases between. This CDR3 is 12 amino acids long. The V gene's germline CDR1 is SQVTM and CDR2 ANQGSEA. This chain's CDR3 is CSVTRGYNEQFF. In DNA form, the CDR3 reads TGCAGCGTCACCCGGGGCTACAATGAGCAGTTCTTC.

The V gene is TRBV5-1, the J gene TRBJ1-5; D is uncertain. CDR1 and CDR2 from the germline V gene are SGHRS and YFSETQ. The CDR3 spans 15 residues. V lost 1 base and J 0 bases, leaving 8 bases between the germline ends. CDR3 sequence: CASSLSGDSNQPQHF. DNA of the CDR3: TGCGCCAGCAGCTTGTCAGGCGATAGCAATCAGCCCCAGCATTTT.

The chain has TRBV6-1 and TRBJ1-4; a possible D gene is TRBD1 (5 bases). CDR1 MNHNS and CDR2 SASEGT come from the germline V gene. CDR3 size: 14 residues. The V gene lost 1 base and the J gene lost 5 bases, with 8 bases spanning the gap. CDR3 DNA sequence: TGTGCCAGCAGTGAAGACAGGCCGAATGAAAAACTGTTTTTT. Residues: CASSEDRPNEKLFF.

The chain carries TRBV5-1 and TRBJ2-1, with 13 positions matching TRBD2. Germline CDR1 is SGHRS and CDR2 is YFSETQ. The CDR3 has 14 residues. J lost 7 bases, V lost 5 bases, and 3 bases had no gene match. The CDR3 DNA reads TGCGCCAGCAGAGTGACTAGCGGGGGGAATGAGCAGTTCTTC. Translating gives CASRVTSGGNEQFF. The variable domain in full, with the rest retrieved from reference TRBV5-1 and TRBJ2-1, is KAGVTQTPRYLIKTRGQQVTLSCSPISGHRSVSWYQQTPGQGLQFLFEYFSETQRNKGNFPGRFSGRQFSNSRSEMNVSTLELGDSALYLCASRVTSGGNEQFFGPGTRLTVL.

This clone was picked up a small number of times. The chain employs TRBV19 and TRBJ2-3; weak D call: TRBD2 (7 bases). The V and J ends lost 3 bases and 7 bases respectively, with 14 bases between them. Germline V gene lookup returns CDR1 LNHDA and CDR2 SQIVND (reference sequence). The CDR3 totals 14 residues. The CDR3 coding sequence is TGTGCCAGTAGTATGATCGCGGGGGCTTATACGCAGTATTTT. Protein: CASSMIAGAYTQYF.

The CDR3 is CASRPGGTDTQYF. The DNA of the CDR3 is TGTGCCAGCAGACCGGGGGGCACAGATACGCAGTATTTT. The chain recombines TRBV9 with TRBJ2-3; TRBD2 is a possible D gene (6 bases). Germline assignment: CDR1 SGDLS and CDR2 YYNGEE. Trimming removed 5 bases at V and 1 base at J, with 8 bases between. The CDR3 is 13 residues long.

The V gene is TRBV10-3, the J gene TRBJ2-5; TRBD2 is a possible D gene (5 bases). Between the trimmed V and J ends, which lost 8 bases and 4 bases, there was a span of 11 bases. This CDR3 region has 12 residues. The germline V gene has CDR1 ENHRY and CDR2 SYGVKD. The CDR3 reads CAIGWSGETQYF. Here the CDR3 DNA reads TGTGCCATCGGGTGGAGCGGAGAGACCCAGTACTTC.

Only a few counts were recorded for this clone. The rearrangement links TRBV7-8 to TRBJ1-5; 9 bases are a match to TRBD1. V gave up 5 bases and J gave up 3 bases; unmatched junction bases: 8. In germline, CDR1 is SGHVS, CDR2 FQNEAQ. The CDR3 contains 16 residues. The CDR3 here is CASSPYRGRINQPQHF. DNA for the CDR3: TGTGCCAGCAGCCCCTACAGGGGGCGAATCAATCAGCCCCAGCATTTT. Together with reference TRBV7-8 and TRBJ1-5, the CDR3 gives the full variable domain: GAGVSQSPRYKVAKRGQDVALRCDPISGHVSLFWYQQALGQGPEFLTYFQNEAQLDKSGLPSDRFFAERPEGSVSTLKIQRTQQEDSAVYLCASSPYRGRINQPQHFGDGTRLSIL.

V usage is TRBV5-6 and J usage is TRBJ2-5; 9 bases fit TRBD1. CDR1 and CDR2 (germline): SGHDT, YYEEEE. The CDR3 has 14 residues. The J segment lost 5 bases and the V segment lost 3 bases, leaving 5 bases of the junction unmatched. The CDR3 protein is CASSSTGGKETQYF. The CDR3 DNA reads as TGTGCCAGCAGCTCGACAGGGGGGAAGGAGACCCAGTACTTC.

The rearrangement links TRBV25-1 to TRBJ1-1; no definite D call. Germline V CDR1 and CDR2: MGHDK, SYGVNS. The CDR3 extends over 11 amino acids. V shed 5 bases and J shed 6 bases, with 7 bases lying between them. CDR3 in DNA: TGTGCCAGCAGTAAACGGTCTGAAGCTTTCTTT. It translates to CASSKRSEAFF.

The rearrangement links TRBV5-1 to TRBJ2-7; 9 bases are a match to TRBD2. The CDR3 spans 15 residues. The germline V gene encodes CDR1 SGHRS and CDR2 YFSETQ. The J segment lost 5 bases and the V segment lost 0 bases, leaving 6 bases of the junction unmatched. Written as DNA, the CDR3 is TGCGCCAGCAGCTTGGGTAGCGGGAGACGAAACGAGCAGTACTTC. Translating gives CASSLGSGRRNEQYF.

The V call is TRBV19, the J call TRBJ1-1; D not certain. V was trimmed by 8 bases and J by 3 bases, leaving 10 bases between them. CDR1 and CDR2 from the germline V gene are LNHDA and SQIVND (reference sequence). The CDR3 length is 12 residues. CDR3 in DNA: TGTGCCAGTGGCCGTCAGGACACTGAAGCTTTCTTT. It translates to CASGRQDTEAFF.

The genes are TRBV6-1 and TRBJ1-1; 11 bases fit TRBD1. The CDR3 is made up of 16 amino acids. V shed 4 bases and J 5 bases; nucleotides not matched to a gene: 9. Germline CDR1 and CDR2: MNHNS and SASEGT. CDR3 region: CASSVGTGGIGTEAFF. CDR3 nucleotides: TGTGCCAGCAGTGTTGGGACAGGGGGAATCGGAACTGAAGCTTTCTTT.

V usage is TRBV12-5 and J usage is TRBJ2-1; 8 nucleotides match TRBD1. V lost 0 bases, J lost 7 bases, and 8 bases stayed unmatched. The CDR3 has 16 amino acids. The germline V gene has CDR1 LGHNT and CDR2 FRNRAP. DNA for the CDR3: TGTGCTAGTGGTTTGGTCCTCGGACAGGGCTATAATGAGCAGTTCTTC. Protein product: CASGLVLGQGYNEQFF. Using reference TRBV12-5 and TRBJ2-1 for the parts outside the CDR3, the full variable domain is DARVTQTPRHKVTEMGQEVTMRCQPILGHNTVFWYRQTMMQGLELLAYFRNRAPLDDSGMPKDRFSAEMPDATLATLKIQPSEPRDSAVYFCASGLVLGQGYNEQFFGPGTRLTVL.

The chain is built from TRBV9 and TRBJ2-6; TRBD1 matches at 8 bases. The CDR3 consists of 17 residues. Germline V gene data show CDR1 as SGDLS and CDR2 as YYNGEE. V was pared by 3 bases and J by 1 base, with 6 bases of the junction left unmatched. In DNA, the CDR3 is TGTGCCAGCAGCGCCGGGACAGGTATATCTGGGGCCAACGTCCTGACTTTC. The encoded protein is CASSAGTGISGANVLTF.

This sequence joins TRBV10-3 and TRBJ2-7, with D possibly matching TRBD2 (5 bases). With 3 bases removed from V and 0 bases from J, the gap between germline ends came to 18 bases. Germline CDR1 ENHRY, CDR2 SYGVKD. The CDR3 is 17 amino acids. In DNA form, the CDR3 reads TGTGCCATCAGTGACCCTACCGACTATCAAAGCTCCTACGAGCAGTACTTC. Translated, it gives CAISDPTDYQSSYEQYF.

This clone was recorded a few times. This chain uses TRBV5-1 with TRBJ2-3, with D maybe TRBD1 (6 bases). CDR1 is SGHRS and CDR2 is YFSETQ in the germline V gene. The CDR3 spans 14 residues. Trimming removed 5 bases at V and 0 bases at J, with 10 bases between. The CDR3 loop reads CASSPGDSTDTQYF. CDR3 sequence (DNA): TGCGCCAGCAGTCCAGGGGATAGCACAGATACGCAGTATTTT. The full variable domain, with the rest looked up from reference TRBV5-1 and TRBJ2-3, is KAGVTQTPRYLIKTRGQQVTLSCSPISGHRSVSWYQQTPGQGLQFLFEYFSETQRNKGNFPGRFSGRQFSNSRSEMNVSTLELGDSALYLCASSPGDSTDTQYFGPGTRLTVL.

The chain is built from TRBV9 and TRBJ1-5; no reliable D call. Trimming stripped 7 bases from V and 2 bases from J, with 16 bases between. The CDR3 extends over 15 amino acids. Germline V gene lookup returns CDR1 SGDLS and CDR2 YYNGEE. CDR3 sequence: CASPPLGVGNQPQHF. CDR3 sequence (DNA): TGTGCCAGCCCCCCCCTCGGGGTGGGCAATCAGCCCCAGCATTTT. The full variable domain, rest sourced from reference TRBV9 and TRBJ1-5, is DSGVTQTPKHLITATGQRVTLRCSPRSGDLSVYWYQQSLDQGLQFLIQYYNGEERAKGNILERFSAQQFPDLHSELNLSSLELGDSALYFCASPPLGVGNQPQHFGDGTRLSIL.

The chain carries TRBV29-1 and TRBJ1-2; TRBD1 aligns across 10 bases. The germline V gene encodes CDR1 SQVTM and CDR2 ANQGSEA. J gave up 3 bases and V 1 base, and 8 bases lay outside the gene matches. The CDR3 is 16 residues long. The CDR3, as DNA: TGCAGCGTTGAAGGCGACGTGACAGGGGGCTACTATGGCTACACCTTC. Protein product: CSVEGDVTGGYYGYTF.

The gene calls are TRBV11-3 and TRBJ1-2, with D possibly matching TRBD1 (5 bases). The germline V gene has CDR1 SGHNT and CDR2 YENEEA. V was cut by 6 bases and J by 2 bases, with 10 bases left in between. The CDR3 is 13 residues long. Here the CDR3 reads CASSMTDNYGYTF. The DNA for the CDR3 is TGTGCCAGCAGTATGACAGACAACTATGGCTACACCTTC. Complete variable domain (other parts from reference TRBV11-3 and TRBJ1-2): EAGVVQSPRYKIIEKKQPVAFWCNPISGHNTLYWYLQNLGQGPELLIRYENEEAVDDSQLPKDRFSAERLKGVDSTLKIQPAELGDSAVYLCASSMTDNYGYTFGSGTRLTVV.

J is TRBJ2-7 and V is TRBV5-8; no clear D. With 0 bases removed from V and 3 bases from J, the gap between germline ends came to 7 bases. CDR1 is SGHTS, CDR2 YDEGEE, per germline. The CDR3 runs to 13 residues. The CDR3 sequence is CASSLDGSYEQYF. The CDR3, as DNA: TGTGCCAGCAGCTTGGATGGCAGCTACGAGCAGTACTTC.

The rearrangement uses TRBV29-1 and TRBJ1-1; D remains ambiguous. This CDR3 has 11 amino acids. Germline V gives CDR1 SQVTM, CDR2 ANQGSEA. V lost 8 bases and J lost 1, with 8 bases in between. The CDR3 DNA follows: TGCAGCTTCCGGTGGAACACTGAAGCTTTCTTT. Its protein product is CSFRWNTEAFF.